This T cell receptor (beta chain) was identified in a study of shared clonotypes between healthy human individuals. About the research overall: Every donor yielded three CD4 naive, three CD4 memory, two CD8 naive and one CD8 memory plate. Overall study results and limits: Donors were few, which limited the genetic and exposure-history diversity represented. Naive CD4 clonotype sharing across a few donors was around 5%.

Data came from immunoSEQ multiplex PCR; TCRdb stores just in-frame clones and leaves some out. The top ten clones hold approximately 25% of a sample with about 820,000 clones, about 92% of them seen once. Note on this clone: Its antigen is as yet unknown.

The germline CDR1 and CDR2 sequences are SGDLS and YYNGEE. The CDR3 is 14 residues long. V lost 0 bases, J lost 4 bases, and 10 bases lay in between. Cells designated naive CD8 were CD45RO-negative and were positively selected for CCR7, with terminally differentiated effector memory CD45RA+ cells excluded. Input material: naive CD8+ T cells sorted from blood. V and J are TRBV9 and TRBJ2-5; D gene uncertain. This TCR derives from a man aged 25-45 years in good health. This chain's CDR3 is CASSVAEFTETQYF. The CDR3 DNA sequence: TGTGCCAGCAGCGTAGCTGAGTTTACAGAGACCCAGTACTTC.